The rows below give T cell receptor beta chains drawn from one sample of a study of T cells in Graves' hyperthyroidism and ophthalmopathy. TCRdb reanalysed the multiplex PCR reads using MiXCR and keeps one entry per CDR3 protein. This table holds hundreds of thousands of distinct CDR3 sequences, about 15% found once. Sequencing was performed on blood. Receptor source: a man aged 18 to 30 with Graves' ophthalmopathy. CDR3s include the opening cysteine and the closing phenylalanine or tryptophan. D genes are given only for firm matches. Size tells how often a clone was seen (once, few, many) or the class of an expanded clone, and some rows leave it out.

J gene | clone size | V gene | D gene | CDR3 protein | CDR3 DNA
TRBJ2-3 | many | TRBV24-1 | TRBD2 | CATSGSGGPSTDTQYF | TGTGCCACCAGTGGCAGCGGGGGGCCGAGCACAGATACGCAGTATTTT
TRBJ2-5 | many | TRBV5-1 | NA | CASSFPNVGGETQYF | TGCGCCAGCAGCTTCCCCAATGTTGGGGGAGAGACCCAGTACTTC
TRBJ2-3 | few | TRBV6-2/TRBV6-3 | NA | CASSPRAPHTDTQYF | TGTGCCAGCAGTCCCCGGGCCCCACACACAGATACGCAGTATTTT
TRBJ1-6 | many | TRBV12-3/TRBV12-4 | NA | CASSLNYNSPLHF | TGTGCCAGCAGTTTAAACTATAATTCACCCCTCCACTTT
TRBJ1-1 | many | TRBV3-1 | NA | CASSQAQDLNTEAFF | TGTGCCAGCAGCCAAGCCCAGGACTTGAACACTGAAGCTTTCTTT
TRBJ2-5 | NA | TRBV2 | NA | CTSRGPEQETQYF | TGTACCAGCAGGGGACCCGAGCAAGAGACCCAGTACTTC
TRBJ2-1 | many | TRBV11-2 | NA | CASSLESGENEQFF | TGTGCCAGCAGCTTAGAGTCAGGGGAGAATGAGCAGTTCTTC
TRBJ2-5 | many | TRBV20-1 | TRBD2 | CSARGSRFGTSGREETQYF | TGCAGTGCTAGAGGGAGCCGCTTTGGGACTAGCGGGAGGGAAGAGACCCAGTACTTC
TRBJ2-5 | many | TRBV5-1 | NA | CASSLGLAVQETQYF | TGTGCCAGCAGCTTAGGGTTGGCGGTCCAAGAGACCCAGTACTTC
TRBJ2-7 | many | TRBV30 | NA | CAWSSGYEQYF | TGTGCCTGGAGTAGCGGATACGAGCAGTACTTC
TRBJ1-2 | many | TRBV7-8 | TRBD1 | CASSRQTGFGNYGYTF | TGTGCCAGCAGCCGCCAGACAGGGTTTGGGAACTATGGCTACACCTTC
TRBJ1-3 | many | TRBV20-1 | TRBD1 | CSAPSTGEDGNTIYF | TGCAGTGCCCCTTCGACAGGGGAAGATGGAAACACCATATATTTT
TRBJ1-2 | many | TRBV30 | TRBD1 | CAWSVQGVFENGYTF | TGTGCCTGGAGTGTCCAGGGGGTCTTCGAAAATGGCTACACCTTC
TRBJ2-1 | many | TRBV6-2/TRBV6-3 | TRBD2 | CASSYMGGSRYNEQFF | TGTGCCAGCAGTTACATGGGCGGGAGCCGCTACAATGAGCAGTTCTTC
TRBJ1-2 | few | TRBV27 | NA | CASSLGGAYGYTF | TGTGCCAGCAGTTTGGGGGGTGCCTATGGCTACACCTTC
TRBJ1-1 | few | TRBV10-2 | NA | CASSEGLTETEAFF | TGCGCCAGCAGTGAGGGACTTACCGAGACTGAAGCTTTCTTT
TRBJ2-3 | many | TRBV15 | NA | CATSRDAAVSTDTQYF | TGTGCCACCAGCAGAGATGCGGCTGTCAGCACAGATACGCAGTATTTT
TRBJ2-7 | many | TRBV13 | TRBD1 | CASSPTGTGDEQYF | TGTGCCAGCAGCCCAACCGGGACAGGGGACGAGCAGTACTTC
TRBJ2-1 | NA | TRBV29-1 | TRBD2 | CSVEGRVGGGVLNEQFF | TGCAGCGTTGAAGGGAGGGTCGGCGGGGGGGTCCTCAATGAGCAGTTCTTC
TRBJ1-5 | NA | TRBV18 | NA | CASSPTLTGSGNQPQHF | TGTGCCAGCTCACCGACACTCACAGGGTCAGGCAATCAGCCCCAGCATTTT
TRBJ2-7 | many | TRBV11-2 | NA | CASSLGPEGSYEQYF | TGTGCCAGCAGCTTAGGACCTGAGGGCTCCTACGAGCAGTACTTC
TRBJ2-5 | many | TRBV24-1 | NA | CATSDLGRGPQETQYF | TGTGCCACCAGTGATTTGGGCCGGGGGCCGCAAGAGACCCAGTACTTC
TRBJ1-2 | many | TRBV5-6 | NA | CASSLVQFGGYTF | TGTGCCAGCAGCTTGGTTCAGTTCGGTGGCTACACCTTC
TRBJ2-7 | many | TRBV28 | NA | CASIQRTSSYEQYF | TGTGCCAGCATCCAGAGGACCAGCTCCTACGAGCAGTACTTC
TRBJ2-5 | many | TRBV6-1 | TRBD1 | CASRRTGVGETQYF | TGTGCCAGCAGACGCACAGGGGTGGGAGAGACCCAGTACTTC
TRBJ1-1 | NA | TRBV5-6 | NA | CASSLKGPLMNTEAFF | TGTGCCAGCAGCCTCAAGGGTCCACTCATGAACACTGAAGCTTTCTTT
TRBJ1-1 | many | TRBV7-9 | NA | CASSLGAVRLNTEAFF | TGTGCCAGCAGCTTAGGGGCAGTCCGATTGAACACTGAAGCTTTCTTT